This T cell receptor (beta chain) was recorded in a study of T-cell reconstitution after alpha-beta-depleted transplantation in children. General study points: About two months after transplant, alpha-beta T cells reportedly came from several hundred expanded graft clones.

CDR1 is SNHLY, CDR2 FYNNEI, per germline. V dropped 7 bases and J dropped 5; count of bases not matched to a gene: 14. This CDR3 contains 17 residues. Preparation of the TCRbeta library was carried out with unique molecular identifiers. TCRdb re-derived calls from the PCR reads in MiXCR, one entry per CDR3 protein. The top ten clones hold approximately 2% of a sample with almost 500,000 distinct CDR3 sequences, 10% to 13% of them seen once. This clonotype was counted ten times or more. Its antigen is unknown. This TCR was sampled from a child aged 2 to 10 with inherited bone marrow failure, due to receive a stem cell transplant. The sample was PBMCs, taken before TCRalphabeta/CD19-depleted stem cell transplant. The chain combines TRBV2 with TRBJ2-1; 10 bases line up with TRBD2. As DNA, the CDR3 is TGTGCCAGCATCCGGCCTAGCGGGAGAAAAGGGAACAATGAGCAGTTCTTC. It yields the protein CASIRPSGRKGNNEQFF.